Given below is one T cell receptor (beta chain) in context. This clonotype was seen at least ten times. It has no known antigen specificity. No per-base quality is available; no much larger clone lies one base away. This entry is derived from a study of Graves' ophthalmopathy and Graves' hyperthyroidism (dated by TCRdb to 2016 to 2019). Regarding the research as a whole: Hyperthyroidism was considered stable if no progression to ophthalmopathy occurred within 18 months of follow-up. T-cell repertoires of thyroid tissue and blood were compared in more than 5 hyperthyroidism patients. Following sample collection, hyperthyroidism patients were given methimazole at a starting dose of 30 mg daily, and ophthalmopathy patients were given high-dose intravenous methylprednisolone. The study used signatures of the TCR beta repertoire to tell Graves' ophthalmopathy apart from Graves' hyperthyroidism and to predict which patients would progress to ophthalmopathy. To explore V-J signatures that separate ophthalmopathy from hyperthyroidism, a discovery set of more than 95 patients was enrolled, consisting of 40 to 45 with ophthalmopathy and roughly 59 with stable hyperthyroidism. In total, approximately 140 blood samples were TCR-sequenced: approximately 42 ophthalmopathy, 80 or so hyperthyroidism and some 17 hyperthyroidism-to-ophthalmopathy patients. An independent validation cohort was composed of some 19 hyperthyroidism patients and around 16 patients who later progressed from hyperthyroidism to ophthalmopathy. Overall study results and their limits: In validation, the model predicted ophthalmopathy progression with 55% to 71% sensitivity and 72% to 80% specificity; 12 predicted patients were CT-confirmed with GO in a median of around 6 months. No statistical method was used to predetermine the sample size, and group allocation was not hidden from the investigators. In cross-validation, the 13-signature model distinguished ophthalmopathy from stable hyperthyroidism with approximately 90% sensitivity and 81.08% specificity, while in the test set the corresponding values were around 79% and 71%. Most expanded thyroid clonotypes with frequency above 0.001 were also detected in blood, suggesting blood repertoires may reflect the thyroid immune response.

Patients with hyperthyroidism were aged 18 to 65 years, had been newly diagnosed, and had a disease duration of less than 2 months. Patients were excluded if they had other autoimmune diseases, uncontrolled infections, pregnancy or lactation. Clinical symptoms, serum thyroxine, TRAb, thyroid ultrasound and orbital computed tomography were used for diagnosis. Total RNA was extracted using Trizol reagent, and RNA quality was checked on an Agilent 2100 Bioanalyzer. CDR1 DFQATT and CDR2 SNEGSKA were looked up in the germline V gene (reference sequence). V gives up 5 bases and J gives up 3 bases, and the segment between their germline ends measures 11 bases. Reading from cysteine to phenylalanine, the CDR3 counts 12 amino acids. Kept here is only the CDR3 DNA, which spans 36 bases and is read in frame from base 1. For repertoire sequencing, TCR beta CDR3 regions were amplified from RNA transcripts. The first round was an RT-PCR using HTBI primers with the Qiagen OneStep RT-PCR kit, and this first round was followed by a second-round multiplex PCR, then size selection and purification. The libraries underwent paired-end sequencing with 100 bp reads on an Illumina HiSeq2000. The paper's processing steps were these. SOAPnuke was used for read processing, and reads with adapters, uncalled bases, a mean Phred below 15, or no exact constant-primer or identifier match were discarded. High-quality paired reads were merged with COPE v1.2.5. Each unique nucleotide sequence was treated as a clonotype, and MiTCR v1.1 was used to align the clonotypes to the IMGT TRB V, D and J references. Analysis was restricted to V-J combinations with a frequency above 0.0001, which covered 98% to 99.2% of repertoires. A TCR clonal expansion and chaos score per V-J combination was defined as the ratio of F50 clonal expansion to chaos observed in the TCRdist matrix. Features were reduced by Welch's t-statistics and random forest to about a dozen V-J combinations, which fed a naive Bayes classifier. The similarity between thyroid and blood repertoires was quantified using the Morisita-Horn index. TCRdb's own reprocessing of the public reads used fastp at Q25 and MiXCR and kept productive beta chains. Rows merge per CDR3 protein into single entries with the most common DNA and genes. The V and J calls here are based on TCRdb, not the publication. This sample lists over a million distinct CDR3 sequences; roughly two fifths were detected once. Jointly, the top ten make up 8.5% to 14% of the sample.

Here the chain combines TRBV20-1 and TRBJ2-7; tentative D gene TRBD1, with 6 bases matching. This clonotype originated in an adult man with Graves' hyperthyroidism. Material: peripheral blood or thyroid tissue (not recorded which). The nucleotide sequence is TGCAGTGCTTCACGACAGGACTACGAGCAGTACTTC. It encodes CSASRQDYEQYF.